This TCR beta chain was identified in a study of preoperative IRX-2 immunotherapy in early breast cancer. Treatment described: preoperative locoregional IRX-2 cytokine immunotherapy. This phase Ib study tested locoregional IRX-2 cytokine immunotherapy given before surgery. The CDR3 extends over 13 amino acids. Trimming took 3 bases from V and 2 from J, leaving 7 bases between them. Germline V gene lookup returns CDR1 MDHEN and CDR2 SYDVKM. Measured with immunoSEQ multiplex PCR; TCRdb has only the in-frame clones, and not every one. The sample holds approximately 100,000 clones; roughly 90% are singletons and the top ten take roughly 2%.

The chain combines TRBV28 with TRBJ1-1; D uncertain. This clonotype originated in a human donor with breast cancer. The sequencing here drew on tumor tissue, taken after IRX-2 immunotherapy. CDR3 protein: CASSFQYNTEAFF. DNA for the CDR3: TGTGCCAGCAGTTTCCAGTACAACACTGAAGCTTTCTTT.